The sequence of this TCR beta chain was determined in a study of molecular identifiers for immune sequencing clone quantification. Study-wide context: RNA, taken in replicates from around 20,000 or 100,000 naive CD8 cells, was split five ways, with four sequenced.

TCRdb re-derived calls from the PCR reads in MiXCR, one entry per CDR3 protein. The sample comprises under 600,000 distinct CDR3 sequences, 20% to 25% of which are singletons, and 0.65% to 0.95% rests with the top ten. The germline V gene encodes CDR1 SGHAT and CDR2 FQNNGV. This CDR3 is built from 14 residues. V was shortened by 5 bases and J by 6 bases, with 14 bases between the two germline ends. This clonotype was observed a few times. The chain recombines TRBV11-2 with TRBJ2-1, with D tentatively TRBD1 or TRBD2 (6 bases each). The clonotype was recovered from a human donor in good health. Some libraries in this study had Jurkat cell RNA spiked in. The sequenced material came from naive CD8+ T cells from blood, with Jurkat cell RNA spiked in. Subset defined: FACS-sorted CD8+CD4-CCR7+CD45RA+ naive T cells. The CDR3 DNA reads as TGTGCCAGCAGCCATCAAGGGGGGTTCAATGAGCAGTTCTTC. The encoded protein is CASSHQGGFNEQFF. The variable domain in full, with the rest retrieved from reference TRBV11-2 and TRBJ2-1, is EAGVAQSPRYKIIEKRQSVAFWCNPISGHATLYWYQQILGQGPKLLIQFQNNGVVDDSQLPKDRFSAERLKGVDSTLKIQPAKLEDSAVYLCASSHQGGFNEQFFGPGTRLTVL.